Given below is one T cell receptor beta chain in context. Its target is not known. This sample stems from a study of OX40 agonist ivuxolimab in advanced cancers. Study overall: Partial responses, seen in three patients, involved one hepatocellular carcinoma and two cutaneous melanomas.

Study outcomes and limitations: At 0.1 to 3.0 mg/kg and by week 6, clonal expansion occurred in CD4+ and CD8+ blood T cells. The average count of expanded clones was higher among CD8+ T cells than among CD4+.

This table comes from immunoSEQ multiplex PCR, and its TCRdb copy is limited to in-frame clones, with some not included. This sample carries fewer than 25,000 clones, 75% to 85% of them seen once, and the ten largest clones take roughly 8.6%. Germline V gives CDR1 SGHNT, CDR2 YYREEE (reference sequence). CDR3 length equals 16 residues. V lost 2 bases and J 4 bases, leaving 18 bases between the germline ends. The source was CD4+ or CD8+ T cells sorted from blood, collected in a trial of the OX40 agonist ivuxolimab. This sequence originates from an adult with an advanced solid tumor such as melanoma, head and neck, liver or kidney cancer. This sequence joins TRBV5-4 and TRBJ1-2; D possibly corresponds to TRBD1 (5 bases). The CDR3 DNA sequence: TGTGCCAGCAGCTTAGTAGGGGCGATCCCCCTCTATGGCTACACCTTC. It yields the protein CASSLVGAIPLYGYTF. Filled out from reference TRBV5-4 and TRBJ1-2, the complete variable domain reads ETGVTQSPTHLIKTRGQQVTLRCSSQSGHNTVSWYQQALGQGPQFIFQYYREEENGRGNFPPRFSGLQFPNYSSELNVNALELDDSALYLCASSLVGAIPLYGYTFGSGTRLTVV.